This record covers a single T cell receptor beta chain. Per the authors' pipeline: Amplifying reference gene primers gave estimates of nucleated cell counts. Generated by immunoSEQ multiplex PCR, the TCRdb table keeps only in-frame clones and is missing some. V and J calls and clone size come straight from that table; D and trimming were deduced from the DNA. This sample has 150,000 or so clones, with 65% to 90% found just once. This entry belongs to a study of blood T cell repertoires in COVID-19. Study-level background: COVID-19 samples, acute and convalescent, were from the United States, Italy and Spain. PBMCs, B-cell-depleted T cells, or T cells provided the cDNA or gDNA that made up the material.

This CDR3 contains 13 residues. Germline values: CDR1 MDHEN, CDR2 SYDVKM. The J segment lost 3 bases and the V segment lost 6 bases, leaving 3 bases of the junction unmatched. The clonotype comes from a man aged 55 to 70 with acute or convalescent COVID-19. Sequenced sample: peripheral blood. The chain couples TRBV28 to TRBJ2-5, with TRBD1 matching over 8 bases. CDR3 protein: CASRGTGEETQYF. For the CDR3, the DNA is TGTGCCAGCAGAGGGACAGGCGAAGAGACCCAGTACTTC.